This T cell receptor (beta chain) appears in the sequencing data of a study of blood T cell repertoires in COVID-19. Overall study context: PBMCs, B-cell-depleted T cells, or T cells were the source of the cDNA or gDNA that made up the material.

The assay was immunoSEQ multiplex PCR, and TCRdb's table has in-frame clones only and misses some. There are some 250,000 clones in the sample; around 80% occur only once, and around 7.9% lies in the top ten. Trimming removed 6 bases from V and 0 bases from J; junction bases left unmatched: 7. CDR1 and CDR2 (germline): SGHNT, YENEEA. CDR3 size: 16 residues. The sequence was collected from a man between 35 and 55 years old with active or convalescent COVID-19. Sequencing used peripheral blood. V is TRBV11-3 and J is TRBJ2-1, with TRBD1 matching 8 bases. The CDR3 here is CASRPGQVSSYNEQFF. The CDR3 DNA reads TGTGCCAGCAGACCGGGACAGGTGAGCTCCTACAATGAGCAGTTCTTC.